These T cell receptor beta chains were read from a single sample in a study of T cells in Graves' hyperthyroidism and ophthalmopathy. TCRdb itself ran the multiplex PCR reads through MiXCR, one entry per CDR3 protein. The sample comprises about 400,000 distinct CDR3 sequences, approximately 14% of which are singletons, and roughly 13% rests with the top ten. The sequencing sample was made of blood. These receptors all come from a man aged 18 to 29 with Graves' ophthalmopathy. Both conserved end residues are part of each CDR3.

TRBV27,CASSLAGPSYEQYF
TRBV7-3,CASSPTLAQSSYEQYF
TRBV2,CASRFFGGRANEQFF
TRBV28,CASSVVGQRYGYTF
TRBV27,CASRGGGSGRSFYEQYF
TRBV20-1,CSARKAEAQETQYF
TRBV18,CASSPSAGSGNTIYF
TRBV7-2,CASSSNQADSGNTIYF
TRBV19,CASSIERSTEAFF
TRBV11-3,CASPVAVPCSYEQYF
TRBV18,CASSQQEGSTDTQYF
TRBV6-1,CASRFRAGTELYQSYEQYF
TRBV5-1,CASSPGGVNTGELFF
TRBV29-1,CSAHTQGAQSGYTF
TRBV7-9,CASSQQQGSYEQYF
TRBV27,CASSLTGSLNEQFF
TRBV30,CAWSIPFGRGYTF
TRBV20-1,CSARGTGDGNTIYF
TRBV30,CASDRDSAYNEQFF
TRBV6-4,CASSDALQNEQFF
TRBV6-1,CASKQGVPGYEQYF
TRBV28,CASRPRLARFADANTIYF
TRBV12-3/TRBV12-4,CASSPLAGGFSYEQYF
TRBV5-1,CASSLSRGHGYTF
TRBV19,CASNPTGTGYGYTF
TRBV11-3,CASSLDGGSTEAFF
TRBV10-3,CAIDSGPDTQYF
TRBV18,CASSPGEDTQYF
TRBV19,CASADWTEAFF
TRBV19,CASTRRDGGGESNQPQHF
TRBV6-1,CASSRQLSDTEAFF
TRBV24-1,CATNPGTGHGYTF
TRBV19,CASTPGLAGIHTQYF
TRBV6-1,CASKRVPGELFF
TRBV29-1,CSVGYIGAGELFF
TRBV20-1,CSANLQSSTDTQYF
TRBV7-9,CASSGTTGNEQYF
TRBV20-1,CSASGASGSTDTQYF
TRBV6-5,CASSYRTTEAFF
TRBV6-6,CASSYSTGGQETQYF
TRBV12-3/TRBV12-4,CASREGHANTGELFF
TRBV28,CASSPGGGGANVLTF
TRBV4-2,CASSSDRVQPQHF
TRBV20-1,CSARQTGLYTEAFF
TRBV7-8,CASSLVGQTVEKLFF
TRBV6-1,CASSEGQQGAYEQYF
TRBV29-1,CSANRNMNTEAFF
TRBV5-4,CASTPGTGNTGELFF
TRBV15,CATSRGQGADTQYF
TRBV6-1,CASSGTGRETQYF
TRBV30,CARSFLASGTQYF
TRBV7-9,CASSLGQGGLYGYTF
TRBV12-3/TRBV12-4,CASSFLGQLYEQYF
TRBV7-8,CASRPAFSYNEQFF
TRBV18,CASSPAYDSNQPQHF
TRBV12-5,CASGPGLTNTGELFF
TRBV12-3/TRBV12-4,CASSFGQGLYEQYF